Listed below are T cell receptor beta chains from one sample, sequenced in a study of T cell responses to AZD1222 COVID-19 vaccine. Produced via immunoSEQ multiplex PCR; TCRdb's table is partial and in-frame only. The table records tens of thousands of clones, approximately 91% of them present only once. Sequences were derived from peripheral blood, sampled on day 0 of AZD1222 vaccination. The origin of the receptors is an adult in good health. Both conserved end residues are part of each CDR3. The order of the fields is clone size, J gene, D gene, V gene, CDR3 DNA, CDR3 protein. A D gene is named only where the DNA matches it firmly. Some rows mark clone size as missing; the rest say once, few, many or name a class of expanded clone.

abundance: .; j_gene: TRBJ2-7; d_gene: .; v_gene: TRBV2; CDR3nt: TGTGCCAGCAGTGAAGCGAGGGAAGAATCGGAGCAGTACTTC; CDR3aa: CASSEAREESEQYF
abundance: .; j_gene: TRBJ2-6; d_gene: .; v_gene: TRBV4-1; CDR3nt: TGCGCCAGCAGCCAAGTATCATACTCTGGGGCCAACGTCCTGACTTTC; CDR3aa: CASSQVSYSGANVLTF
abundance: .; j_gene: TRBJ1-6; d_gene: .; v_gene: TRBV5-4; CDR3nt: TGTGCCAGCAGCGACGGACAACACGGCCTTAATTCACCCCTCCACTTT; CDR3aa: CASSDGQHGLNSPLHF
abundance: few; j_gene: TRBJ1-2; d_gene: .; v_gene: TRBV12-3/TRBV12-4; CDR3nt: TGTGCCAGCAGTTTGGGGGAAGGCTATGGCTACACCTTC; CDR3aa: CASSLGEGYGYTF
abundance: .; j_gene: TRBJ2-7; d_gene: .; v_gene: TRBV11-2; CDR3nt: TGTGCCAGCAGCCCTCAAGGGGTTTTCAGCGAGCAGTACTTC; CDR3aa: CASSPQGVFSEQYF
abundance: .; j_gene: TRBJ2-2; d_gene: .; v_gene: TRBV10-3; CDR3nt: TGTGCCATCAGCGGTGGCGGGGAGCTGTTTTTT; CDR3aa: CAISGGGELFF
abundance: .; j_gene: TRBJ2-5; d_gene: TRBD1; v_gene: TRBV29-1; CDR3nt: TGCAGCGGACAGGGACAGCTCCAAGAGACCCAGTACTTC; CDR3aa: CSGQGQLQETQYF
abundance: .; j_gene: TRBJ1-2; d_gene: TRBD1; v_gene: TRBV9; CDR3nt: TGTGCCAGCAGCGCCCGGACAGGGGGGGACTATGGCTACACCTTC; CDR3aa: CASSARTGGDYGYTF
abundance: .; j_gene: TRBJ1-6; d_gene: TRBD1; v_gene: TRBV7-2; CDR3nt: TGTGCCAGCAGCTGGCGAGGACAGGAAGATTCACCCCTCCACTTT; CDR3aa: CASSWRGQEDSPLHF
abundance: .; j_gene: TRBJ2-5; d_gene: TRBD1; v_gene: TRBV4-3; CDR3nt: TGCGCCAGCATAGAGAATAGTGGGGGACGGGACAGGCAAGAGACCCAGTACTTC; CDR3aa: CASIENSGGRDRQETQYF
abundance: once; j_gene: TRBJ2-3; d_gene: .; v_gene: TRBV6-5; CDR3nt: TGTGCCAGCAGTTACTCGAAAGTAGATACGCAGTATTTT; CDR3aa: CASSYSKVDTQYF
abundance: .; j_gene: TRBJ2-3; d_gene: .; v_gene: TRBV7-9; CDR3nt: TGTGCCAGCAGCTTAGTACTAGGGGGCACAGATACGCAGTATTTT; CDR3aa: CASSLVLGGTDTQYF
abundance: .; j_gene: TRBJ1-5; d_gene: .; v_gene: TRBV6-1; CDR3nt: TGTGCCAGCAGTGAAGTCAGGGGCCCCCAGCATTTT; CDR3aa: CASSEVRGPQHF
abundance: .; j_gene: TRBJ2-3; d_gene: .; v_gene: TRBV28; CDR3nt: TGTGCCAGCAGCCATCCTGGAAGGGACGGCACAGATACGCAGTATTTT; CDR3aa: CASSHPGRDGTDTQYF
abundance: .; j_gene: TRBJ2-7; d_gene: TRBD2; v_gene: TRBV4-1; CDR3nt: TGCGCCAGCAGCCAAGTGGGAGGGGCCTACGAGCAGTACTTC; CDR3aa: CASSQVGGAYEQYF
abundance: .; j_gene: TRBJ2-1; d_gene: TRBD1; v_gene: TRBV4-1; CDR3nt: TGCGCCAGCAGCCACGACCTGGCCGGACAGGGGAATGAGCAGTTCTTC; CDR3aa: CASSHDLAGQGNEQFF
abundance: .; j_gene: TRBJ1-1; d_gene: .; v_gene: TRBV2; CDR3nt: TGTGCCAGCAGTGACAGGGAAGGCACTGAAGCTTTCTTT; CDR3aa: CASSDREGTEAFF
abundance: .; j_gene: TRBJ1-2; d_gene: TRBD1; v_gene: TRBV28; CDR3nt: TGTGCCAGCAGTTTTTCGGACAGGGGCTATGGCTACACCTTC; CDR3aa: CASSFSDRGYGYTF
abundance: .; j_gene: TRBJ2-2; d_gene: TRBD2; v_gene: TRBV9; CDR3nt: TGTGCCAGCAGCGGACTAGCGGGAGGGCCGAGCACCGGGGAGCTGTTTTTT; CDR3aa: CASSGLAGGPSTGELFF
abundance: .; j_gene: TRBJ1-2; d_gene: TRBD1; v_gene: TRBV27; CDR3nt: TGTGCCAGCAGTTTCTACCCCGGGACAGCCTATGGCTACACCTTC; CDR3aa: CASSFYPGTAYGYTF
abundance: once; j_gene: TRBJ2-2; d_gene: .; v_gene: TRBV10-3; CDR3nt: TGTGCCATCAGTGAGTCGAGGGTCACCGGGGAGCTGTTTTTT; CDR3aa: CAISESRVTGELFF
abundance: .; j_gene: TRBJ2-7; d_gene: TRBD1; v_gene: TRBV11-2; CDR3nt: TGTGCCAGCGCACCAGTCCGGGACAGGGGGCGCAACGAGCAGTACTTC; CDR3aa: CASAPVRDRGRNEQYF
abundance: .; j_gene: TRBJ1-2; d_gene: TRBD1; v_gene: TRBV3-1/TRBV3-2; CDR3nt: TGTGCCAGCAGCAGACGAGGACAGGGAAGTTCTGGCTACACCTTC; CDR3aa: CASSRRGQGSSGYTF
abundance: .; j_gene: TRBJ2-7; d_gene: TRBD1; v_gene: TRBV4-2; CDR3nt: TGTGCCAGCAGCCAAGCCTCTATCCAGGGGGCGCGCGAGCAGTACTTC; CDR3aa: CASSQASIQGAREQYF
abundance: .; j_gene: TRBJ2-7; d_gene: .; v_gene: TRBV6-5; CDR3nt: TGTGCCAGCAGTCCGGACCCAAGCTACGAGCAGTACTTC; CDR3aa: CASSPDPSYEQYF
abundance: .; j_gene: TRBJ1-5; d_gene: .; v_gene: TRBV2; CDR3nt: TGTGCCAGCACCCCGGGGGTCCACCAGCCCCAGCATTTT; CDR3aa: CASTPGVHQPQHF
abundance: .; j_gene: TRBJ1-6; d_gene: TRBD1; v_gene: TRBV5-1; CDR3nt: TGCGCCAGCAGCTTCCACGGACAGGCGAGCTCCTATAATTCACCCCTCCACTTT; CDR3aa: CASSFHGQASSYNSPLHF
abundance: .; j_gene: TRBJ2-7; d_gene: .; v_gene: TRBV5-4; CDR3nt: TGTGCCAGCAGCTCGCCAGGGGCTGGGTCCTACGAGCAGTACTTC; CDR3aa: CASSSPGAGSYEQYF
abundance: once; j_gene: TRBJ2-3; d_gene: .; v_gene: TRBV27; CDR3nt: TGTGCCAGCAGCGGGGTGGGAGATACGCAGTATTTT; CDR3aa: CASSGVGDTQYF
abundance: once; j_gene: TRBJ1-6; d_gene: .; v_gene: TRBV6-5; CDR3nt: TGTGCCAGTACCGACAGACATAATTCACCCCTCCACTTT; CDR3aa: CASTDRHNSPLHF
abundance: .; j_gene: TRBJ2-7; d_gene: TRBD2; v_gene: TRBV6-2/TRBV6-3; CDR3nt: TGTGCCAGCAGTTTCACCCCCGGGACTAGTGACTACGAGCAGTACTTC; CDR3aa: CASSFTPGTSDYEQYF
abundance: .; j_gene: TRBJ1-3; d_gene: .; v_gene: TRBV9; CDR3nt: TGTGCCAGCAGCGTAGGTGGGTTAGGGACTGTCTCTGGAAACACCATATATTTT; CDR3aa: CASSVGGLGTVSGNTIYF
abundance: .; j_gene: TRBJ2-7; d_gene: .; v_gene: TRBV5-6; CDR3nt: TGTGCCAGCAGCTTCGGTGTTAGCGGAAGCTCCTACGAGCAGTACTTC; CDR3aa: CASSFGVSGSSYEQYF
abundance: .; j_gene: TRBJ1-4; d_gene: TRBD1; v_gene: TRBV2; CDR3nt: TGTGCCAGCAGTCGACAGGGTGGGGAAAAACTGTTTTTT; CDR3aa: CASSRQGGEKLFF
abundance: once; j_gene: TRBJ2-3; d_gene: TRBD2; v_gene: TRBV29-1; CDR3nt: TGCAGCGTCCTGGGACTAGCGGGAGAGGGGGATACGCAGTATTTT; CDR3aa: CSVLGLAGEGDTQYF
abundance: .; j_gene: TRBJ1-3; d_gene: .; v_gene: TRBV2; CDR3nt: TGTGCCACCACCCTGAGGACCTCTGGAAACACCATATATTTT; CDR3aa: CATTLRTSGNTIYF
abundance: .; j_gene: TRBJ2-3; d_gene: TRBD2; v_gene: TRBV5-1; CDR3nt: TGCGCCAGCAGCGGGACTAGCGTCGGCACAGATACGCAGTATTTT; CDR3aa: CASSGTSVGTDTQYF
abundance: .; j_gene: TRBJ1-6; d_gene: .; v_gene: TRBV5-5; CDR3nt: TGTGCCAGCAGGCAGTATAATTCACCCCTCCACTTT; CDR3aa: CASRQYNSPLHF
abundance: .; j_gene: TRBJ2-7; d_gene: .; v_gene: TRBV29-1; CDR3nt: TGCAGCGTTAGAACTGGGGGCGAGGCAGGCCAGAGTTACTACGAGCAGTACTTC; CDR3aa: CSVRTGGEAGQSYYEQYF
abundance: .; j_gene: TRBJ1-6; d_gene: TRBD1; v_gene: TRBV5-6; CDR3nt: TGTGCCAGCAGCACGGACAGGGAATCACCCCTCCACTTT; CDR3aa: CASSTDRESPLHF
abundance: .; j_gene: TRBJ2-7; d_gene: .; v_gene: TRBV19; CDR3nt: TGTGCCAGTAGTATAAGTCTGACATGGGGCGCCGAGCAGTACTTC; CDR3aa: CASSISLTWGAEQYF
abundance: .; j_gene: TRBJ2-1; d_gene: .; v_gene: TRBV7-2; CDR3nt: TGTGCCAGCAGCCCCCACTCGCGGACAGATTACAATGAGCAGTTCTTC; CDR3aa: CASSPHSRTDYNEQFF
abundance: .; j_gene: TRBJ2-7; d_gene: TRBD1; v_gene: TRBV11-2; CDR3nt: TGTGCCAGCTGGGGTTGGACAGGGGGCCGATCTGTCCCCGAGCAGTACTTC; CDR3aa: CASWGWTGGRSVPEQYF
abundance: .; j_gene: TRBJ1-1; d_gene: .; v_gene: TRBV11-3; CDR3nt: TGTGCCAGCAGCTTGAATCAGAACACTGAAGCTTTCTTT; CDR3aa: CASSLNQNTEAFF
abundance: .; j_gene: TRBJ2-2; d_gene: TRBD2; v_gene: TRBV19; CDR3nt: TGTGCCACGATTAGAGGCGGGAGATCCGGGGAGCTGTTTTTT; CDR3aa: CATIRGGRSGELFF
abundance: .; j_gene: TRBJ1-1; d_gene: .; v_gene: TRBV29-1; CDR3nt: TGCAGCGTTGAAGATCTACAGGCCCCCCGGGGCACTGAAGCTTTCTTT; CDR3aa: CSVEDLQAPRGTEAFF
abundance: .; j_gene: TRBJ1-5; d_gene: TRBD1; v_gene: TRBV7-9; CDR3nt: TGTGCCAGCAGCTTACAGGGGGGTAATCAGCCCCAGCATTTT; CDR3aa: CASSLQGGNQPQHF
abundance: once; j_gene: TRBJ2-7; d_gene: .; v_gene: TRBV3-1/TRBV3-2; CDR3nt: TGTGCCAGCAGCGCGACCACGAGAGGACAGATAGTCTACGAGCAGTACTTC; CDR3aa: CASSATTRGQIVYEQYF
abundance: .; j_gene: TRBJ1-2; d_gene: TRBD1; v_gene: TRBV19; CDR3nt: TGTGCCAGTAGTTTAACCGGGACAGCTAATCTCTATGGCTACACCTTC; CDR3aa: CASSLTGTANLYGYTF
abundance: .; j_gene: TRBJ2-3; d_gene: .; v_gene: TRBV5-6; CDR3nt: TGTGCCAGCAGCTTGGGGACGGTCTCAGATACGCAGTATTTT; CDR3aa: CASSLGTVSDTQYF
abundance: .; j_gene: TRBJ2-3; d_gene: TRBD2; v_gene: TRBV27; CDR3nt: TGTGCCAGCAGCCTGACTAGCGGAGGGGTATCAGATACGCAGTATTTT; CDR3aa: CASSLTSGGVSDTQYF
abundance: .; j_gene: TRBJ2-1; d_gene: TRBD1; v_gene: TRBV4-1; CDR3nt: TGCGCCAGCAGCCGCGGTCCCGGGACAGGGACGAGGGCCAATGAGCAGTTCTTC; CDR3aa: CASSRGPGTGTRANEQFF
abundance: .; j_gene: TRBJ1-2; d_gene: .; v_gene: TRBV28; CDR3nt: TGTGCCAGCAGTTCCCCGGCTCTTGGCTACACCTTC; CDR3aa: CASSSPALGYTF
abundance: .; j_gene: TRBJ2-4; d_gene: .; v_gene: TRBV19; CDR3nt: TGTGCCAGTCTCGAATTAGCCAAAAACATTCAGTACTTC; CDR3aa: CASLELAKNIQYF
abundance: .; j_gene: TRBJ2-7; d_gene: .; v_gene: TRBV12-3/TRBV12-4; CDR3nt: TGTGCCAGCAGTTTTCGTGGGGCCGAGCAGTACTTC; CDR3aa: CASSFRGAEQYF
abundance: .; j_gene: TRBJ1-1; d_gene: TRBD1; v_gene: TRBV9; CDR3nt: TGTGCCAGCAGCCCCTCCGGGACAGGGTGGTCGGACACTGAAGCTTTCTTT; CDR3aa: CASSPSGTGWSDTEAFF
abundance: .; j_gene: TRBJ2-3; d_gene: .; v_gene: TRBV2; CDR3nt: TGTGCCAGCAGTTACGCAGATACGCAGTATTTT; CDR3aa: CASSYADTQYF
abundance: .; j_gene: TRBJ2-5; d_gene: .; v_gene: TRBV24-1; CDR3nt: TGTGCCACCAGTGAGGGTCGAGGGGGAGAGACCCAGTACTTC; CDR3aa: CATSEGRGGETQYF